These 3 T cell receptor beta chains were all obtained from the same sample, sequenced in a study of OX40 agonist ivuxolimab in advanced cancers. Assay used: immunoSEQ multiplex PCR; TCRdb lists only in-frame clones, some missing. The sample shows 95,000 to 100,000 clones, roughly 83% of them seen only once. The sequencing used CD4+ or CD8+ T cells sorted from blood, collected in a trial of the OX40 agonist ivuxolimab. The receptors come from an adult with an advanced solid tumor such as melanoma, head and neck, liver or kidney cancer.

The CDR3 DNA is TGTGCCAGCAGCTCCACACCGACAGGGTACGAGCAGTACTTC. Amino acid sequence: CASSSTPTGYEQYF. The genes are TRBV7-6 and TRBJ2-7; 7 bases map to TRBD1. Germline trimming cut 4 bases from V and 4 bases from J; bases unmatched to any gene: 7. Germline V gene lookup returns CDR1 SGHVS and CDR2 FNYEAQ. This CDR3 is 14 amino acids long.

The chain's CDR3 is CASSETGLNEKLFF. The CDR3 coding sequence is TGTGCCAGTAGTGAGACAGGACTTAATGAAAAACTGTTTTTT. The V gene is TRBV19, the J gene TRBJ1-4; D may be TRBD1 (6 bases). In germline, CDR1 is LNHDA, CDR2 SQIVND (reference sequence). Trimming took 5 bases from V and 4 from J, leaving 11 bases between them. There are 14 residues in the CDR3. Complete variable domain (other parts from reference TRBV19 and TRBJ1-4): DGGITQSPKYLFRKEGQNVTLSCEQNLNHDAMYWYRQDPGQGLRLIYYSQIVNDFQKGDIAEGYSVSREKKESFPLTVTSAQKNPTAFYLCASSETGLNEKLFFGSGTQLSVL.

The V and J genes are TRBV19 and TRBJ2-3; no clear D. Trimming shortened V by 3 bases and J by 3 bases, and 7 bases separated the two germline ends. Germline CDR1 LNHDA, CDR2 SQIVND (reference sequence). CDR3 size: 13 residues. As DNA, the CDR3 is TGTGCCAGTAGTATCCTCCTGACAGATACGCAGTATTTT. Translated: CASSILLTDTQYF. Combining the CDR3 with reference TRBV19 and TRBJ2-3 gives the whole variable domain DGGITQSPKYLFRKEGQNVTLSCEQNLNHDAMYWYRQDPGQGLRLIYYSQIVNDFQKGDIAEGYSVSREKKESFPLTVTSAQKNPTAFYLCASSILLTDTQYFGPGTRLTVL.